Given below is one TCR beta chain in context. This entry belongs to a study of blood T cells in healthy people across ages. Study-level information: Capture via template switching afforded approximately one barcoded beta molecule per two T cells.

Trimming left V 2 bases short and J 5 bases short, with 7 bases between. The CDR3 covers 13 residues. Then a second PCR, running roughly 6 to 11 cycles, was carried out with a sample-barcoded 5' primer and a J-beta primer mix. TCRdb passed the 5' RACE reads through MiXCR, listing each CDR3 protein once. The data contain about 900,000 distinct CDR3 sequences, approximately 49% of them singletons. The material sequenced was blood. The V gene is TRBV12-3 or TRBV12-4, the J gene TRBJ1-5, with no clear D. The sequence was collected from a man aged 25 to 40 in good health. CDR3 nucleotide sequence: TGTGCCAGCAGTTTATCCGAGTATCAGCCCCAGCATTTT. This gives the protein CASSLSEYQPQHF.